This TCR beta chain stems from a study of PD-1 blockade in classical Hodgkin lymphoma. The germline V gene has CDR1 SGHTS and CDR2 YDEGEE. The V end was cut by 7 bases, the J end by 0 bases, with 11 bases between. The CDR3 is 15 amino acids. Findings of the study overall: Reasons behind the repertoire differences stay unclear, perhaps disease activity or earlier therapy. Before treatment, complete responders showed about the same diversity as newly diagnosed patients. Nivolumab initiated under 1 year post-ASCT led to patient exclusion.

Only in-frame clones appear in the TCRdb table, and some are missing; sequencing was by immunoSEQ multiplex PCR. The table shows nearly 60,000 clones, with around 90% occurring only once. Remarks on this clone: As yet, its antigen is unknown.

Every one of the patients relapsed after autologous stem cell transplantation (brentuximab vedotin exposure was variable). This chain links TRBV5-8 with TRBJ1-6; D ambiguous. This material consisted of peripheral blood mononuclear cells (PBMCs), taken before the second cycle of nivolumab. This receptor was obtained from a human donor with classical Hodgkin lymphoma. CDR3 sequence: CASPRLSSYNSPLHF. The CDR3 region has the DNA TGTGCCAGCCCGCGCCTGAGCTCCTATAATTCACCCCTCCACTTT.